Shown below are 12 T cell receptor beta chains from a single sample sequenced in a study of cytomegalovirus exposure and HLA in healthy donors. It was with 60 Vbeta and 13 Jbeta primers that the PCR ran. Some clones are missing from TCRdb's copy, which holds only in-frame ones; the method was immunoSEQ multiplex PCR. The table lists some 220,000 clones, around 80% of them singletons. Sample: PBMCs. The receptor source for this set is a boy aged 5-17 years in good health and CMV-seronegative.

This chain links TRBV29-1 with TRBJ1-2; D remains ambiguous. V was shortened by 0 bases and J by 8 bases, with 10 bases between the two germline ends. The CDR3 runs 12 residues. Germline loops: CDR1 SQVTM, CDR2 ANQGSEA. CDR3 DNA sequence: TGCAGCGTTGAAGAGGCCACCGGGGGCTACACCTTC. This encodes CSVEEATGGYTF. Together with reference TRBV29-1 and TRBJ1-2, the CDR3 gives the full variable domain: SAVISQKPSRDICQRGTSLTIQCQVDSQVTMMFWYRQQPGQSLTLIATANQGSEATYESGFVIDKFPISRPNLTFSTLTVSNMSPEDSSIYLCSVEEATGGYTFGSGTRLTVV.

V is TRBV6-4 and J is TRBJ2-3; D is possibly TRBD1 (5 bases). Germline CDR1 MRHNA, CDR2 SNTAGT. The CDR3 sequence is 17 residues long. V was trimmed by 3 bases and J by 3 bases, leaving 19 bases between them. The CDR3 DNA sequence: TGTGCCAGCAGTGAATCTGGACACACTTTCCTGACAGATACGCAGTATTTT. It specifies CASSESGHTFLTDTQYF.

The chain employs TRBV7-9 and TRBJ1-2; 7 bases map to TRBD1. Germline CDR1 and CDR2: SEHNR and FQNEAQ (reference sequence). The CDR3 contains 14 residues. V lost 7 bases to trimming and J lost 4 bases; unmatched junction nucleotides: 9. The CDR3 DNA follows: TGTGCCAGCATAAAGGCTAGGGGGCCCTATGGCTACACCTTC. It translates to CASIKARGPYGYTF.

This CDR3 is CASSLAAGYEQYF. The CDR3 nucleotides read TGTGCCAGCAGCTTAGCGGCGGGCTACGAGCAGTACTTC. This chain connects TRBV7-9 to TRBJ2-7; D is perhaps TRBD2 (5 bases). Trimming pared 0 bases from V and 3 bases from J, leaving 6 bases between. The CDR3 is 13 amino acids. Germline lookup yields CDR1 SEHNR and CDR2 FQNEAQ (reference sequence). Drawing the rest from reference TRBV7-9 and TRBJ2-7, the complete variable domain is DTGVSQNPRHKITKRGQNVTFRCDPISEHNRLYWYRQTLGQGPEFLTYFQNEAQLEKSRLLSDRFSAERPKGSFSTLEIQRTEQGDSAMYLCASSLAAGYEQYFGPGTRLTVT.

The chain couples TRBV5-4 to TRBJ1-2, with D maybe TRBD1 (6 bases). CDR1 is SGHNT and CDR2 is YYREEE in the germline V gene (reference sequence). V was shortened by 4 bases and J by 14 bases, with 18 bases between the two germline ends. CDR3 size: 12 residues. The CDR3: CASSPGAQGSTF. In DNA, the CDR3 is TGTGCCAGCAGCCCTGGAGCACAGGGATCTACCTTC.

J is TRBJ1-1 and V is TRBV18, with 8 nucleotides matching TRBD1. CDR1 and CDR2 from the germline V gene are KGHSH and LQKENI. V trimming: 3 bases; J trimming: 3 bases; junction bases outside the gene matches: 3. This CDR3 spans 14 amino acids. The CDR3 bases are TGTGCCAGCTCACCCAGGGGGCGAGACACTGAAGCTTTCTTT. Its protein is CASSPRGRDTEAFF. The full variable domain, in which reference TRBV18 and TRBJ1-1 provide the parts outside the CDR3, is NAGVMQNPRHLVRRRGQEARLRCSPMKGHSHVYWYRQLPEEGLKFMVYLQKENIIDESGMPKERFSAEFPKEGPSILRIQQVVRGDSAAYFCASSPRGRDTEAFFGQGTRLTVV.

The rearrangement links TRBV7-9 to TRBJ2-2, with a tentative D call TRBD2 (6 bases). The germline gives CDR1 SEHNR, CDR2 FQNEAQ (reference sequence). Between the trimmed V and J ends, which lost 7 bases and 7 bases, there was a span of 13 bases. The CDR3 is made up of 13 amino acids. Here the CDR3 DNA reads TGTGCCAGCAAGTACGGGGGTCACGGGGAGCTGTTTTTT. This encodes CASKYGGHGELFF.

This chain links TRBV5-1 with TRBJ1-1, with a weak D call TRBD1 (5 bases). This CDR3 has 11 residues. CDR1 and CDR2 from the germline V gene are SGHRS and YFSETQ. Trimming removed 5 bases at V and 8 bases at J, with 10 bases between. CDR3 coding DNA: TGCGCCAGCAGAGGGCAGGGCGAAGCTTTCTTT. It is translated as CASRGQGEAFF.

This clone came up a few times. The chain employs TRBV6-1 and TRBJ2-5; 9 positions agree with TRBD1. Germline-derived CDR1 and CDR2 are MNHNS and SASEGT. V shed 1 base and J 4 bases; nucleotides not matched to a gene: 4. CDR3 size: 15 residues. The CDR3 loop is CASSEVYRGLETQYF. The CDR3, as DNA: TGTGCCAGCAGTGAAGTATACAGGGGGCTAGAGACCCAGTACTTC.

CDR3 amino acids: CASSPGLAADTQYF. CDR3 coding DNA: TGCGCCAGCAGCCCCGGACTAGCGGCAGATACGCAGTATTTT. The chain is built from TRBV5-1 and TRBJ2-3; 10 bases are a match to TRBD2. Per germline, CDR1 SGHRS and CDR2 YFSETQ. The CDR3 runs 14 residues. Losses at the gene ends were 4 bases for V and 4 bases for J; bases not matched to a gene: 3.

This clone was counted a few times. The chain recombines TRBV9 with TRBJ2-1, with D perhaps TRBD2 (6 bases). Germline assignment: CDR1 SGDLS and CDR2 YYNGEE. Trimming pared 5 bases from V and 9 bases from J, leaving 15 bases between. This CDR3 region has 13 residues. The CDR3 coding sequence is TGTGCCAGCAGGTCGACAGTCGGGAGTGAGCAGTTCTTC. Its protein is CASRSTVGSEQFF.

The V and J genes are TRBV5-1 and TRBJ2-5, with 7 bases that match TRBD1. The J call may be incorrect, as the DNA end agrees better with TRBJ2-7. Germline CDR1 reads SGHRS; CDR2 reads YFSETQ. The CDR3 spans 14 residues. CDR3 sequence reads: CASSLRDSSYEQYF. CDR3 DNA sequence: TGCGCCAGCAGCCTCCGGGACAGCTCCTACGAGCAGTACTTC.